This record covers a single T cell receptor (beta chain). Its frequency places this clonotype as large (0.1 to 1%); no count is recorded. Its binding antigen is unknown. The cysteine opens and the phenylalanine closes a CDR3 of 14 amino acids. DNA was not recorded. As encoded in the germline V gene (reference sequence), CDR1 is MNHEY while CDR2 is SMNVEV. This specimen belongs to a study of CD8 T cells in cerebrospinal fluid in Alzheimer's disease (TCRdb year 2020). Describing the broader study: To assess CSF T cell clonal expansion, the study used two single-cell approaches: plate-based nested PCR sequencing and droplet-based sequencing. A total of 24 samples were covered by the CSF gene-expression analysis, in which Parkinson's disease patients were included. In the droplet-based CSF analysis comparing patients with controls, there were some ten healthy controls (about 11,000 cells) and some ten patients with MCI or Alzheimer's disease (around 10,000 cells). The study tested whether clonally expanded T cells were present in cerebrospinal fluid from healthy elderly individuals and from patients with neurodegenerative disease. Broad study findings and their caveats: It was cautioned by the authors that a causal link between EBV and Alzheimer's disease is not established by the detection of EBV-specific TCRs in CSF. Only samples with detectable clones went into the overall clonality comparison: 11 healthy, 5 MCI, 5 AD, and 6 PD. The EBV-specific clones were neither the most highly expanded clones nor enriched among patients. In pooled data, a highly expanded clone (at least 3% of TCRs) occurred in 1 of 10 healthy subjects versus 4 of 6 Alzheimer's patients. Compared with controls, patients with MCI or Alzheimer's disease had a higher percentage of their CSF TCRs made up by the single largest clone.

Receptor libraries were prepared by 10x single-cell sequencing. CSF cells were profiled with 10X Genomics single-cell V(D)J and 5' gene-expression libraries. An Illumina NextSeq550 was used to sequence the CSF single-cell TCR libraries. As for how the authors treated the data: V(D)J reads were aligned to the vdj-GRCh38 alts ensemble 2.0.0 reference and processed with the Cell Ranger vdj pipeline. Cell barcodes sharing the same set of productive CDR3 nucleotide sequences were defined as clonotypes. To link clonality with transcriptional profiles, clonotype information was added to the Seurat v3.0 gene-expression metadata. Any CSF cell with more than 1,800 genes, more than 7,500 UMIs or more than 10% mitochondrial reads was removed. To identify TCRs with known antigen specificity, CDR3-beta sequences were compared against VDJdb. Only TCRs with complete alpha and beta chains were included in the network analysis of clone sharing, which used the R package qgraph. TCRdb reprocessed the reads and lists each CDR3 protein sequence as a single entry, with no DNA. For this entry, the V and J calls and clone size follow TCRdb and not the study's own pipeline. The table kept for this sample lists hundreds of distinct CDR3 sequences. The ten largest clonotypes hold just under 30% of the sample.

None of the participants had acute infectious disease, and every participant was in good physical condition. Biomarkers including neurofilament, amyloid-beta and tau were used to confirm neurodegeneration in the patients. Live CSF cells for droplet-based sequencing were sorted with a live/dead marker. To pellet immune cells, CSF obtained by lumbar puncture was centrifuged at 300g. CSF samples were inspected for red blood cells, and any blood-contaminated sample was excluded. CSF cells were cryopreserved by placing the cells in freezing medium, freezing the cells overnight at -80 degrees C, and then storing the cells in liquid nitrogen. Before analysis, CSF samples had been stored for less than seven months.

The source material was cerebrospinal fluid. The sequence joins TRBV27 to TRBJ1-2; absent DNA, TCRdb's TRBD1 call cannot be checked. This receptor was taken from a human donor with Alzheimer's disease. The CDR3 region reads CASSPDTAPYGYTF.